This T cell receptor beta chain originates from a study of blood T cell repertoires in COVID-19. Study details: T cells, B-cell-depleted T cells, or PBMCs supplied cDNA or gDNA.

In the original processing: Amplification of reference gene primers provided the estimated nucleated cell counts. TCRdb keeps only in-frame clones here, not all; method: immunoSEQ multiplex PCR. V, J and clone size are taken as reported in that table, and D and trimming were inferred from the DNA itself. The top ten clones hold around 8% of a sample with 150,000 to 200,000 clones, roughly four fifths of them seen once. The CDR3 is 14 amino acids. Germline V gene lookup returns CDR1 MNHEY and CDR2 SVGAGI. The V and J ends lost 6 bases and 2 bases respectively, with 8 bases between them. Enrolled during active infection, Seattle patients were then followed longitudinally. This clone has ten or more counts.

J is TRBJ1-6 and V is TRBV6-5; D is perhaps TRBD1 (5 bases). Sequenced material: peripheral blood. The clonotype was recovered from a woman in her 70s with COVID-19, enrolled during active disease. This CDR3 is CASSAGPYNSPLHF. The DNA of the CDR3 is TGTGCCAGCAGCGCGGGACCCTATAATTCACCCCTCCACTTT.